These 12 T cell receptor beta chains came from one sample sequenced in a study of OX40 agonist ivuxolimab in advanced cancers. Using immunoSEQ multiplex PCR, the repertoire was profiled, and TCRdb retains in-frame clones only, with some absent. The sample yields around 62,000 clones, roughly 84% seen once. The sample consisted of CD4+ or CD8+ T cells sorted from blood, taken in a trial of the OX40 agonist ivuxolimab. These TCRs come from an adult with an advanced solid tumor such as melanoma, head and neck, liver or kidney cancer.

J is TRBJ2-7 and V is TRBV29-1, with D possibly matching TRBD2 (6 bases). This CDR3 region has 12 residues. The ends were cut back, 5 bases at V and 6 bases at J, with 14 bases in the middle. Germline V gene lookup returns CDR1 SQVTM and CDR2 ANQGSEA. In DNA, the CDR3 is TGCAGCGTTAGGGGAGGCGGAGGCGAGCAGTACTTC. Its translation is CSVRGGGGEQYF.

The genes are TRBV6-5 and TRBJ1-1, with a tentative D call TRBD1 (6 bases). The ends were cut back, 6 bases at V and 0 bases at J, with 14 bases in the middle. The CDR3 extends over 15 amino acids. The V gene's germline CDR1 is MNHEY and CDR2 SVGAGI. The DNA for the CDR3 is TGTGCCAGCAGCACACGTCGGGGGCTGAACACTGAAGCTTTCTTT. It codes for CASSTRRGLNTEAFF.

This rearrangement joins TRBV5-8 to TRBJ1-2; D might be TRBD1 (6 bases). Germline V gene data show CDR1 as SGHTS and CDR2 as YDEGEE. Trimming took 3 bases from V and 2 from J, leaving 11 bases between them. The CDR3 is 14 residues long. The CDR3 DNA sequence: TGTGCCAGCAGCTCACCGGACAGAAACTATGGCTACACCTTC. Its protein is CASSSPDRNYGYTF.

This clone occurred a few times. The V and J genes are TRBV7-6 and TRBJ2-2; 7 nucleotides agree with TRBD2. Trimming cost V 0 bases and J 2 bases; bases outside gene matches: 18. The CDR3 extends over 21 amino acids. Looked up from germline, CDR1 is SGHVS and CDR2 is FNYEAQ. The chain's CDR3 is CASSLALRRTRTRVNTGELFF. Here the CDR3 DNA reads TGTGCCAGCAGCTTAGCCCTCCGGCGGACCCGGACTAGAGTAAACACCGGGGAGCTGTTTTTT.

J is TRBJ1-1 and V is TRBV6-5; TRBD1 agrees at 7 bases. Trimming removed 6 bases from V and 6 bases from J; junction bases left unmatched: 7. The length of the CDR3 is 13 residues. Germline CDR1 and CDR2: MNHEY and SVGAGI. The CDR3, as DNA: TGTGCCAGCAGAGGACAGGCAGAAGCTGAAGCTTTCTTT. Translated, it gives CASRGQAEAEAFF.

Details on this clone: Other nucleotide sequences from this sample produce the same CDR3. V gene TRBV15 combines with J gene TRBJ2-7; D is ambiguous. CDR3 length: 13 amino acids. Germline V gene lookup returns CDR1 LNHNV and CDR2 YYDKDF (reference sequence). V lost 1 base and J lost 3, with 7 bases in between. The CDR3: CATSRGRSYEQYF. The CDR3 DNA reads TGTGCCACCAGCAGAGGCCGGAGCTACGAGCAGTACTTC.

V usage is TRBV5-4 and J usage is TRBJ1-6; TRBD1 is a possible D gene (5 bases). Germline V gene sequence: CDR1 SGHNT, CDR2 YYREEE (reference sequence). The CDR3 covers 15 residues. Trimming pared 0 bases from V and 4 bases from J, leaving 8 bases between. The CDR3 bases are TGTGCCAGCAGCTTGGGCGCAGGGTATAATTCACCCCTCCACTTT. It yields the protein CASSLGAGYNSPLHF.

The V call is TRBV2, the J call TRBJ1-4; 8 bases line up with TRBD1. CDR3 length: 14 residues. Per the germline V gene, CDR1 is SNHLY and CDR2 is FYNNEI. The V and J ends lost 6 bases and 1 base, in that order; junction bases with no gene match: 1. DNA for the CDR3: TGTGCCAGCAGCACAGGGGGAACTAATGAAAAACTGTTTTTT. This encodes CASSTGGTNEKLFF.

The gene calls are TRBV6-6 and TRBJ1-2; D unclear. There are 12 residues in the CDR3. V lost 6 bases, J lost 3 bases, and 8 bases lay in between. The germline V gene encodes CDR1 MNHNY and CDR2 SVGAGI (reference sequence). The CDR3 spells CASRRTDYGYTF. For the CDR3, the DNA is TGTGCCAGCAGACGGACCGACTATGGCTACACCTTC.

This CDR3 is CASRGQGVGYGYTF. In DNA, the CDR3 is TGTGCCAGCAGGGGACAGGGGGTAGGGTATGGCTACACCTTC. The chain carries TRBV2 and TRBJ1-2; 11 nucleotides line up with TRBD1. The junction had 5 bases not matched to a gene; V was cut back by 6 bases and J by 5 bases. Germline lookup yields CDR1 SNHLY and CDR2 FYNNEI. The CDR3 contains 14 residues. The entire variable domain, with the rest obtained from reference TRBV2 and TRBJ1-2, is as follows: EPEVTQTPSHQVTQMGQEVILRCVPISNHLYFYWYRQILGQKVEFLVSFYNNEISEKSEIFDDQFSVERPDGSNFTLKIRSTKLEDSAMYFCASRGQGVGYGYTFGSGTRLTVV.

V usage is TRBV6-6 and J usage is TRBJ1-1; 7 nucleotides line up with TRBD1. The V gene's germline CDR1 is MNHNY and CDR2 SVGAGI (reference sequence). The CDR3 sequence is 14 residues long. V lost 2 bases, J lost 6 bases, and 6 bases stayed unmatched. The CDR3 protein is CASSYSRQGAEAFF. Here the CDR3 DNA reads TGTGCCAGCAGTTACAGCCGACAGGGCGCTGAAGCTTTCTTT.

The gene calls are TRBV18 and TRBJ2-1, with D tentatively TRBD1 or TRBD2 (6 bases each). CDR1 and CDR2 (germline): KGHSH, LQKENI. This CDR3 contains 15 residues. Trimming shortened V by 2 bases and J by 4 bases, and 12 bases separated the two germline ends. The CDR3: CASSPGGPRYNEQFF. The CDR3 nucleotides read TGTGCCAGCTCACCAGGGGGGCCACGATACAATGAGCAGTTCTTC.